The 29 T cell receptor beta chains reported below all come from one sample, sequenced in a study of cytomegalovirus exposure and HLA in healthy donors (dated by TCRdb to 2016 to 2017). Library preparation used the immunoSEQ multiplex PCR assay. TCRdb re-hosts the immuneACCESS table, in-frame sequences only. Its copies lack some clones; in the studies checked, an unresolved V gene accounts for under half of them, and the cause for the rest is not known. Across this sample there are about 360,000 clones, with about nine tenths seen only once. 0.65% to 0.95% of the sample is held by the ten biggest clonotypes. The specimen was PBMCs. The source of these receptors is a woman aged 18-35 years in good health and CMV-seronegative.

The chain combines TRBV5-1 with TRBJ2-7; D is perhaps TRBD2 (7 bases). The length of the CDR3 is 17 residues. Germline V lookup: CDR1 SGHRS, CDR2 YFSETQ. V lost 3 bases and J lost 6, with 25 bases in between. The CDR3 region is CASSWTPGRGRIGEQYF. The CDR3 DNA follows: TGCGCCAGCAGCTGGACCCCTGGGCGGGGGCGCATAGGCGAGCAGTACTTC.

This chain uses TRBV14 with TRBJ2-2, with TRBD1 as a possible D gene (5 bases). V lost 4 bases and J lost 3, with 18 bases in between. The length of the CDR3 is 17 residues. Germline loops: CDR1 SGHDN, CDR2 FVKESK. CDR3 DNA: TGTGCCAGCAGCCCTTCAAGGATGGGGCCCGACACCGGGGAGCTGTTTTTT. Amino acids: CASSPSRMGPDTGELFF.

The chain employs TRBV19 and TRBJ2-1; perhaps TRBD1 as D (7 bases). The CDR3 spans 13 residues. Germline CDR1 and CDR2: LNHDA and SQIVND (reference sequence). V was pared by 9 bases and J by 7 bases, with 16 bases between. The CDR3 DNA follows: TGTGCCAGCCGACGGACAGGAGGGAATGAGCAGTTCTTC. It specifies CASRRTGGNEQFF.

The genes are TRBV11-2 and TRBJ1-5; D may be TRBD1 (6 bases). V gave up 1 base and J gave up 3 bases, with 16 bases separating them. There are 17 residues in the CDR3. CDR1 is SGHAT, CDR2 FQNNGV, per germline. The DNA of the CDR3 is TGTGCCAGCAGCTTAGGACTTTTGACAGGCGTCAATCAGCCCCAGCATTTT. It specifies CASSLGLLTGVNQPQHF.

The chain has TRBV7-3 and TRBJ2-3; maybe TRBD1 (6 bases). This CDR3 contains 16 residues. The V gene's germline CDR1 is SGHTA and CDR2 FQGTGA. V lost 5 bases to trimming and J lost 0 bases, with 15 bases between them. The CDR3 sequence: CASSTRDTFSTDTQYF. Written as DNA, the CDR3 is TGTGCCAGCAGCACTCGGGACACTTTTAGCACAGATACGCAGTATTTT.

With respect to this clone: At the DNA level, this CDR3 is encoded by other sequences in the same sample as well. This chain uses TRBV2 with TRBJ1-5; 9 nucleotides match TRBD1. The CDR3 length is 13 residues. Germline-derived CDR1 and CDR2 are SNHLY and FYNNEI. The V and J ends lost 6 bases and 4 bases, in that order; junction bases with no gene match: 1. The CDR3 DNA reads TGTGCCAGCAGCGGACAGGGGAATCAGCCCCAGCATTTT. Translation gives CASSGQGNQPQHF.

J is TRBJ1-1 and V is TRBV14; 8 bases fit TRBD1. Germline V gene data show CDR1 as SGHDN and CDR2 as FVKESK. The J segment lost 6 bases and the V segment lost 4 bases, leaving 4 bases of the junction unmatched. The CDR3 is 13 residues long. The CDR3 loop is CASSRDRTAEAFF. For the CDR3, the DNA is TGTGCCAGCAGCCGGGACAGGACCGCTGAAGCTTTCTTT.

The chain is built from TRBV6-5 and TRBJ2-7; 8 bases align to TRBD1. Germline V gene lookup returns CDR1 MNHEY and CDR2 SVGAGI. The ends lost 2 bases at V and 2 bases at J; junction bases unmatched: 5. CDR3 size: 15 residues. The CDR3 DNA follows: TGTGCCAGCAGTTACGTTCGGACAGGGCCCTACGAGCAGTACTTC. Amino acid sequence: CASSYVRTGPYEQYF.

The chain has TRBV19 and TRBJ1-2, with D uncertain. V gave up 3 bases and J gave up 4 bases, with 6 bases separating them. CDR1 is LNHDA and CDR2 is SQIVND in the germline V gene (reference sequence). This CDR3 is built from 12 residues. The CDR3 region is CASSMNGYGYTF. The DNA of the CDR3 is TGTGCCAGTAGTATGAACGGCTATGGCTACACCTTC.

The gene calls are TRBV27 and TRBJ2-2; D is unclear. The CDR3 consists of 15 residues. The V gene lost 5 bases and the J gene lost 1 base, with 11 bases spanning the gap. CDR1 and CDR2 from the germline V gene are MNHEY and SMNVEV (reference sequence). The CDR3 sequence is CASSHGGKNTGELFF. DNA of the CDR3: TGTGCCAGCAGTCACGGCGGAAAGAACACCGGGGAGCTGTTTTTT.

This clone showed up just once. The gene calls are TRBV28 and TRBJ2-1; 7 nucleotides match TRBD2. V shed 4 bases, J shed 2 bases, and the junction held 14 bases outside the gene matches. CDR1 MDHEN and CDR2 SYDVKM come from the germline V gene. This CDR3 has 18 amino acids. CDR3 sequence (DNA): TGTGCCAGCAGTTCCCCCCGGGATAGCGGGTATACCTACAATGAGCAGTTCTTC. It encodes CASSSPRDSGYTYNEQFF.

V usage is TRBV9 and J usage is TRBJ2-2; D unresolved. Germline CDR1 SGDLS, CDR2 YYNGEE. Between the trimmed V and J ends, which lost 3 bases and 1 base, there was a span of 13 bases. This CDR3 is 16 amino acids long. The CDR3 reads CASSARHQMNTGELFF. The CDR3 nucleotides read TGTGCCAGCAGCGCCAGACACCAGATGAACACCGGGGAGCTGTTTTTT.

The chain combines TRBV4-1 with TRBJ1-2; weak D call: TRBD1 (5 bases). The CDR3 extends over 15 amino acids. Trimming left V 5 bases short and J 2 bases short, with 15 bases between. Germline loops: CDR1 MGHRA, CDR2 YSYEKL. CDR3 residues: CASSSIQGFNYGYTF. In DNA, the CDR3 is TGCGCCAGCAGCAGTATCCAGGGATTCAACTATGGCTACACCTTC.

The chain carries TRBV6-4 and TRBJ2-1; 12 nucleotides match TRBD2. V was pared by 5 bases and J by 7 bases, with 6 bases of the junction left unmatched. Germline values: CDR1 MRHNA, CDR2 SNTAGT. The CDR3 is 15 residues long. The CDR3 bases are TGTGCCAGCAGTTGGACTAGCGGGGAAGTTAATGAGCAGTTCTTC. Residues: CASSWTSGEVNEQFF.

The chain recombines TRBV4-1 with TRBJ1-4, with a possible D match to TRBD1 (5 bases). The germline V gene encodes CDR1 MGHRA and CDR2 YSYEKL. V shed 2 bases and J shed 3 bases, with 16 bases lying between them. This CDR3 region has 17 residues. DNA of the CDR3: TGCGCCAGCAGCCAACCCTCCGACCCCAGGGCTAATGAAAAACTGTTTTTT. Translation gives CASSQPSDPRANEKLFF.

In DNA form, the CDR3 reads TGCGCCAGCAGCCCAACTAGCGGAGAGACCCAGTACTTC. Translated: CASSPTSGETQYF. This sequence joins TRBV5-1 and TRBJ2-5; 8 bases agree with TRBD2. This CDR3 is 13 amino acids long. CDR1 and CDR2 (germline): SGHRS, YFSETQ. Trimming took 4 bases from V and 4 from J; bases not matched to a gene: 3.

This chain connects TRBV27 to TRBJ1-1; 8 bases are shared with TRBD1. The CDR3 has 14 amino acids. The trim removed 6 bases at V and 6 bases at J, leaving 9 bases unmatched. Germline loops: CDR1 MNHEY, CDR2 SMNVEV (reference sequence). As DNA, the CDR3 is TGTGCCAGCAGCTCCGGACAGGGTTATTCTGAAGCTTTCTTT. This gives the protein CASSSGQGYSEAFF.

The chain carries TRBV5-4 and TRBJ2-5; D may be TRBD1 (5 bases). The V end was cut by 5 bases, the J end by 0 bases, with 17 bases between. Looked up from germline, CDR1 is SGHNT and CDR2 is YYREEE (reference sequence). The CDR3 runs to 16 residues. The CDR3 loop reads CASSPGPGAYQETQYF. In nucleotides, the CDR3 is TGTGCCAGCAGTCCAGGGCCGGGCGCGTACCAAGAGACCCAGTACTTC.

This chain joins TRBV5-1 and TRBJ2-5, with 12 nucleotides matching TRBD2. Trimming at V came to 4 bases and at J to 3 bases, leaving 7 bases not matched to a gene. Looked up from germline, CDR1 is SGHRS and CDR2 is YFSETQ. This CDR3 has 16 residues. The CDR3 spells CASSQEASGGEETQYF. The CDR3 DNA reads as TGCGCCAGCAGCCAGGAGGCTAGCGGGGGGGAAGAGACCCAGTACTTC.

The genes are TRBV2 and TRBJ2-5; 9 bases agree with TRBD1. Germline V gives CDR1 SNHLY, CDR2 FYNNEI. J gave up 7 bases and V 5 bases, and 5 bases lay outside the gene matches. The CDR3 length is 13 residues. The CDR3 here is CASSPRQGGTQYF. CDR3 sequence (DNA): TGTGCCAGCAGTCCCCGACAGGGGGGGACCCAGTACTTC.

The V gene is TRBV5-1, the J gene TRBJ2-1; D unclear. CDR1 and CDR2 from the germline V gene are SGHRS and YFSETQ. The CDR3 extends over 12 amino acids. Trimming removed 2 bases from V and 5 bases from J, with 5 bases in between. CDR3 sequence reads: CASSFNHNEQFF. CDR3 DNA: TGCGCCAGCAGCTTTAATCACAATGAGCAGTTCTTC.

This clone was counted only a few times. CDR3 DNA: TGTGCCAGCAGTCAACCGACAGGGCAGGGCACTGAAGCTTTCTTT. As protein: CASSQPTGQGTEAFF. V is TRBV28 and J is TRBJ1-1; 7 nucleotides align to TRBD1. J lost 4 bases, V lost 5 bases, and 10 bases had no gene match. CDR3 length: 15 residues. Germline V gene lookup returns CDR1 MDHEN and CDR2 SYDVKM.

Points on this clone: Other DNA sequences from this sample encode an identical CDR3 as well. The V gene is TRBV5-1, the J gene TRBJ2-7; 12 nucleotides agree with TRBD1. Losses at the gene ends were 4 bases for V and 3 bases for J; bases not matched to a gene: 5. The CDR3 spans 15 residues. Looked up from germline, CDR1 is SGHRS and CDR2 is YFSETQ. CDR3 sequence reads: CASSPGTGGGYEQYF. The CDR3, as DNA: TGCGCCAGCAGCCCCGGGACAGGGGGCGGCTACGAGCAGTACTTC.

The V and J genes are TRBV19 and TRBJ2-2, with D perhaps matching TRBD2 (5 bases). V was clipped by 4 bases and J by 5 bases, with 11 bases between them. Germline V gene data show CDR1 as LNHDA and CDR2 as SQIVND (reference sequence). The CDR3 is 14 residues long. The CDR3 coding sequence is TGTGCCAGTAGTACCGGGATATCTACCGGGGAGCTGTTTTTT. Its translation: CASSTGISTGELFF.

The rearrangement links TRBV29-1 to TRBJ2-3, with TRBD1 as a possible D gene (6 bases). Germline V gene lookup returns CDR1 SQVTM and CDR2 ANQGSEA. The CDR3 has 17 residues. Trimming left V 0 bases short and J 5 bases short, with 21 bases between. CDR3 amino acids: CSVEDRDKIGEVDTQYF. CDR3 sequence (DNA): TGCAGCGTTGAAGATCGGGACAAAATAGGAGAAGTAGATACGCAGTATTTT.

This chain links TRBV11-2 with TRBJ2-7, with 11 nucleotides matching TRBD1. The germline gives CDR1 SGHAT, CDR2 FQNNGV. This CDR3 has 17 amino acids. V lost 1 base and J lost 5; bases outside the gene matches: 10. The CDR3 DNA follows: TGTGCCAGCAGCTTAGTCTGGGCCGGGACAGGGGGGCACGAGCAGTACTTC. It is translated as CASSLVWAGTGGHEQYF.

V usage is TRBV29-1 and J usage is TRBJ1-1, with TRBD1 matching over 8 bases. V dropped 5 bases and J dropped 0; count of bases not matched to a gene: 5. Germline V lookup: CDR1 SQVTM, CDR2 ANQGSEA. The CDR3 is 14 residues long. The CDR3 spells CSVTGQGVNTEAFF. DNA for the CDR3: TGCAGCGTTACTGGACAGGGAGTGAACACTGAAGCTTTCTTT. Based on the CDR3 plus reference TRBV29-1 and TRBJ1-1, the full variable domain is SAVISQKPSRDICQRGTSLTIQCQVDSQVTMMFWYRQQPGQSLTLIATANQGSEATYESGFVIDKFPISRPNLTFSTLTVSNMSPEDSSIYLCSVTGQGVNTEAFFGQGTRLTVV.

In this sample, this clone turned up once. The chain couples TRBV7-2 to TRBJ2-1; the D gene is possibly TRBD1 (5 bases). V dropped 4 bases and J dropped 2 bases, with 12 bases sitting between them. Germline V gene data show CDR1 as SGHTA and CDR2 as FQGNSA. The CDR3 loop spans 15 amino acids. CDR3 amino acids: CASSSRAGTYNEQFF. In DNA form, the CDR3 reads TGTGCCAGCAGCTCCCGGGCAGGGACCTACAATGAGCAGTTCTTC.

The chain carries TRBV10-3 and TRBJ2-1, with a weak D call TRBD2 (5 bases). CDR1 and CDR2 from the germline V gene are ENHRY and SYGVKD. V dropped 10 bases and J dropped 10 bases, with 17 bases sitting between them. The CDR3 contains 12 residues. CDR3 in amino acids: CATRTGLDEQFF. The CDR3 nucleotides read TGTGCCACCCGGACTGGACTGGACGAGCAGTTCTTC.